The present entry profiles one TCR beta chain with its context. Its specificity is unknown. This entry is derived from a study of chemoradiotherapy in HPV16-positive cancers. Study-wide context: Functional T-cell assays on a couple of HPV16-positive patients' cells defined candidate HPV-specific clones and common TCR motifs.

Study results and caveats: Better recurrence-free survival went with HPV-responsive T-cell expansion in HPV16-positive patients.

TCRdb's copy holds only in-frame clones and misses some; the assay was immunoSEQ multiplex PCR. The table has tens of thousands of clones, more than 85% seen once. With V trimmed by 5 bases and J by 0 bases, 13 bases remained unmatched. The CDR3 sequence is 20 residues long. From germline, CDR1 is SNHLY and CDR2 FYNNEI. The clonotype comes from a human donor with HPV-associated anogenital cancer. V gene TRBV2 combines with J gene TRBJ2-3; TRBD2 agrees at 14 bases. The input for sequencing was blood, taken from a patient who underwent chemoradiotherapy. The CDR3 sequence: CASSSPQTGTSGGSTDTQYF. The CDR3 nucleotides read TGTGCCAGCAGTTCGCCCCAAACCGGGACTAGCGGGGGTAGCACAGATACGCAGTATTTT.